The rows below give T cell receptor beta chains drawn from one sample of a study of CD8 T cells in ankylosing spondylitis. TCRdb reprocessed the 5' RACE reads via MiXCR and lists one record per CDR3 protein. Of roughly 68,000 distinct CDR3 sequences listed, 6.2% are singletons. The sequencing input was synovial fluid, either unsorted or a sorted T cell fraction (not recorded which). All receptors derive from a male donor with ankylosing spondylitis. The CDR3 runs from the conserved cysteine through the conserved F or W. The order of the fields is D gene, V gene, clone size, J gene, CDR3 DNA, CDR3 protein. A D gene is named only where the DNA matches it firmly. Some rows have no size entry. The others give once, few or many, or a class for an expanded clone.

.,TRBV18,.,TRBJ1-6,TGTGCCAGCTCGGAGGGGGAGTCACCCCTCCACTTT,CASSEGESPLHF
.,TRBV20-1,few,TRBJ2-2,TGCAGTGCTAGTTCCGACACCGGGGAGCTGTTTTTT,CSASSDTGELFF
.,TRBV6-6,many,TRBJ2-1,TGTGCCAGCAGTGGGGGGCTAGGCAATGAGCAGTTCTTC,CASSGGLGNEQFF
.,TRBV29-1,many,TRBJ2-5,TGCAGCGTTGTAATCGGGACTGGTCAAGAGACCCAGTACTTC,CSVVIGTGQETQYF
TRBD1,TRBV7-3,many,TRBJ2-2,TGTGCCAGCAGCCCGGGACAGAGCACCGGGGAGCTGTTTTTT,CASSPGQSTGELFF
.,TRBV20-1,many,TRBJ2-4,TGCAGTGCTAGAGATCGAGTCGCCAGGGACGTTTTT,CSARDRVARDVF
TRBD1,TRBV7-2,many,TRBJ1-5,TGTGCCAGCAGCTTAGAACAGGGGTATGGACAGCCCCAGCATTTT,CASSLEQGYGQPQHF
TRBD2,TRBV11-2,many,TRBJ2-2,TGTGCCAGCAGCTTCTCTAGCGGAGCGAACACCGGGGAGCTGTTTTTT,CASSFSSGANTGELFF
.,TRBV30,many,TRBJ2-1,TGTGCCTGGAGTCGACAGATAAATGAGCAGTTCTTC,CAWSRQINEQFF
.,TRBV7-9,many,TRBJ2-7,TGTGCCAGCAGCTCTCACAAGTCCTACGAGCAGTACTTC,CASSSHKSYEQYF